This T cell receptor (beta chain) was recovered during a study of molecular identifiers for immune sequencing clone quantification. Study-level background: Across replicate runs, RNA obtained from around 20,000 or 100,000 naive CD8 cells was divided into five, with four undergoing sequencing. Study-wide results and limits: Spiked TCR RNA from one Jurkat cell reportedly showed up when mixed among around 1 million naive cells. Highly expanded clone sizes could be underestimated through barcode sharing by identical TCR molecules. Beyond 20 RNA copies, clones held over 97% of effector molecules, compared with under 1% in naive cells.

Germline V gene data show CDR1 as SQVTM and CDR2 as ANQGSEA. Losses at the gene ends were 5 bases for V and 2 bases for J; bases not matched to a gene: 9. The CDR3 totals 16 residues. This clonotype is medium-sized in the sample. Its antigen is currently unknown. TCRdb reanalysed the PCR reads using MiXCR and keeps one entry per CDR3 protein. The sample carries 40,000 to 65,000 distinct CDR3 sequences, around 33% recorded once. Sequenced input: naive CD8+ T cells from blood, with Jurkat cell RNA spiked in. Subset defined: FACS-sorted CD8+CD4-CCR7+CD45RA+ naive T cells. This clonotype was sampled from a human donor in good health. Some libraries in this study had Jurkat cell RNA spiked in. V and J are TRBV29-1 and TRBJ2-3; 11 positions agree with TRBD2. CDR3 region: CSVTSGRALNTDTQYF. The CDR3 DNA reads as TGCAGCGTTACTAGCGGGAGAGCCCTAAACACAGATACGCAGTATTTT.